The 22 T cell receptor beta chains in this list originate from one sample, sequenced in a study of beta chain features in type 1 diabetes. The investigators reverse transcribed all of the isolated RNA, so they sequenced expressed TCRB transcripts. Assay: immunoSEQ multiplex PCR; the TCRdb copy retains only in-frame clones and omits some. The data show approximately 250,000 clones, around 9.6% seen once. The sequencing sample was made of naive CD4+ T cells from blood. Every receptor here comes from a woman between 18 and 29 years old in good health.

This clone was seen a handful of times. The chain carries TRBV19 and TRBJ1-1, with D tentatively TRBD1 (5 bases). Germline V CDR1 and CDR2: LNHDA, SQIVND (reference sequence). This CDR3 has 14 residues. V lost 4 bases to trimming and J lost 1 base, with 10 bases between them. CDR3 sequence reads: CASSRGPRNTEAFF. CDR3 DNA: TGTGCCAGTAGTAGGGGCCCTCGGAACACTGAAGCTTTCTTT.

The chain has TRBV6-5 and TRBJ2-7; TRBD2 might be the D (6 bases). CDR1 MNHEY and CDR2 SVGAGI come from the germline V gene. The CDR3 runs 13 residues. The V end lost 0 bases, the J end lost 5 bases, and 8 bases lay between the germline ends. The CDR3, as DNA: TGTGCCAGCAGTTACTCGGGGGAGGACGAGCAGTACTTC. Its protein product is CASSYSGEDEQYF.

This clone was recorded many times. The rearrangement joins TRBV29-1 to TRBJ2-1; unclear D gene. CDR1 and CDR2 (germline): SQVTM, ANQGSEA. The CDR3 loop spans 12 amino acids. V lost 4 bases to trimming and J lost 7 bases, with 11 bases between them. The CDR3 sequence: CSVVLVTNEQFF. The CDR3 nucleotides read TGCAGCGTTGTATTAGTGACTAATGAGCAGTTCTTC.

This clone was seen more than once but under ten times. The V call is TRBV6-5, the J call TRBJ1-2, with D possibly TRBD1 on 6 matching bases. Germline V gene sequence: CDR1 MNHEY, CDR2 SVGAGI. The CDR3 consists of 11 residues. Trimming pared 8 bases from V and 4 bases from J, leaving 8 bases between. CDR3 protein: CASGRGYGYTF. In DNA, the CDR3 is TGTGCCAGCGGCAGGGGCTATGGCTACACCTTC.

The gene calls are TRBV9 and TRBJ2-6, with D possibly matching TRBD1 (5 bases). The CDR3 consists of 19 residues. Germline V gives CDR1 SGDLS, CDR2 YYNGEE. V was cut by 4 bases and J by 0 bases, with 20 bases left in between. The CDR3 protein is CASSLSGGAVYSGANVLTF. The CDR3 DNA follows: TGTGCCAGCAGCCTTTCGGGTGGGGCAGTATACTCTGGGGCCAACGTCCTGACTTTC.

This clone was seen more than once but under ten times. V is TRBV9 and J is TRBJ1-3; 7 positions agree with TRBD1. The CDR3 covers 15 residues. The V gene's germline CDR1 is SGDLS and CDR2 YYNGEE. Unmatched junction bases numbered 5, after V lost 5 bases and J lost 0 bases. The CDR3 loop is CASRRGDSSGNTIYF. For the CDR3, the DNA is TGTGCCAGCAGGCGAGGGGACAGCTCTGGAAACACCATATATTTT. The full variable domain, its missing parts supplied by reference TRBV9 and TRBJ1-3, is DSGVTQTPKHLITATGQRVTLRCSPRSGDLSVYWYQQSLDQGLQFLIQYYNGEERAKGNILERFSAQQFPDLHSELNLSSLELGDSALYFCASRRGDSSGNTIYFGEGSWLTVV.

This clone was observed a handful of times. V gene TRBV29-1 combines with J gene TRBJ1-2, with 12 bases lining up with TRBD1. CDR1 and CDR2 from the germline V gene are SQVTM and ANQGSEA. J lost 2 bases, V lost 7 bases, and 5 bases had no gene match. The CDR3 is made up of 14 amino acids. The CDR3 DNA sequence: TGCAGCGCCGGGACAGGGGGCGGAAACTATGGCTACACCTTC. Translating gives CSAGTGGGNYGYTF.

This clone was recorded at least ten times. The CDR3 here is CASSLAVTGGVETQYF. Written as DNA, the CDR3 is TGTGCCAGCAGCTTAGCTGTCACAGGGGGCGTGGAGACCCAGTACTTC. J is TRBJ2-5 and V is TRBV7-9; 9 bases map to TRBD1. This CDR3 is built from 16 residues. Germline loops: CDR1 SEHNR, CDR2 FQNEAQ (reference sequence). V was clipped by 0 bases and J by 5 bases; unmatched bases: 7.

The chain joins TRBV19 to TRBJ2-5; D gene unclear. From germline, CDR1 is LNHDA and CDR2 SQIVND (reference sequence). V lost 5 bases to trimming and J lost 4 bases, with 8 bases between them. The CDR3 contains 12 residues. The CDR3 here is CASSPPSETQYF. CDR3 nucleotides: TGTGCCAGTAGTCCTCCCTCAGAGACCCAGTACTTC.

The chain carries TRBV2 and TRBJ2-5; D uncertain. This CDR3 spans 16 amino acids. V was shortened by 4 bases and J by 5 bases, with 20 bases between the two germline ends. The germline V gene encodes CDR1 SNHLY and CDR2 FYNNEI. DNA for the CDR3: TGTGCCAGCAGTGCACTCCGACTCGCGGTTGGGGAGACCCAGTACTTC. Amino acids: CASSALRLAVGETQYF.

This clone appeared many times. The genes are TRBV9 and TRBJ2-3; the D gene is possibly TRBD2 (7 bases). V was clipped by 4 bases and J by 6 bases, with 24 bases between them. The CDR3 has 17 residues. Germline values: CDR1 SGDLS, CDR2 YYNGEE. The CDR3 reads CASSPEGGTTSQDTQYF. For the CDR3, the DNA is TGTGCCAGCAGCCCTGAGGGAGGGACAACGAGCCAGGATACGCAGTATTTT.

This clone was counted a few times. The gene calls are TRBV6-1 and TRBJ1-6; D is ambiguous. The germline V and J ends were trimmed by 6 bases and 9 bases, with 12 bases remaining between them. Looked up from germline, CDR1 is MNHNS and CDR2 is SASEGT. The CDR3 spans 13 residues. CDR3 loop: CASRAEGSSPLHF. CDR3 DNA: TGTGCCAGCAGGGCTGAGGGAAGTTCACCCCTCCACTTT.

This clone was observed a handful of times. V usage is TRBV21-1 and J usage is TRBJ2-1; the D call TRBD2 from the table was never checked on the DNA. TRBV21-1 is assigned pseudogene status. The CDR3 has 15 amino acids. The DNA of the CDR3 is TGTGCCAGCAGCAAGGGCGGGAGGGCCCAGGGGGAGCAGTTCTTC. It is translated as CASSKGGRAQGEQFF.

This clone was observed a handful of times. The chain has TRBV2 and TRBJ2-5, with 8 positions matching TRBD1. This CDR3 has 14 residues. J lost 5 bases, V lost 2 bases, and 4 bases had no gene match. The V gene's germline CDR1 is SNHLY and CDR2 FYNNEI. CDR3 loop: CASSEMTGEETQYF. DNA for the CDR3: TGTGCCAGCAGTGAAATGACAGGGGAGGAGACCCAGTACTTC.

V usage is TRBV5-8 and J usage is TRBJ2-7, with a possible D match to TRBD1 (5 bases). Germline loops: CDR1 SGHTS, CDR2 YDEGEE. Trimming cost V 5 bases and J 7 bases, with 22 bases left between them. CDR3 length: 15 residues. CDR3 loop: CASSSSRSRVGEQYF. The DNA of the CDR3 is TGTGCCAGCAGTTCCAGCCGGAGCAGGGTGGGGGAGCAGTACTTC.

The V gene is TRBV9, the J gene TRBJ2-4; 10 bases agree with TRBD1. The CDR3 has 16 residues. Germline CDR1 and CDR2: SGDLS and YYNGEE. The J segment lost 1 base and the V segment lost 4 bases, leaving 5 bases of the junction unmatched. The CDR3 region is CASSTGTGVAKNIQYF. In DNA form, the CDR3 reads TGTGCCAGCAGCACAGGGACAGGGGTCGCCAAAAACATTCAGTACTTC. Variable domain in full (rest from reference TRBV9 and TRBJ2-4): DSGVTQTPKHLITATGQRVTLRCSPRSGDLSVYWYQQSLDQGLQFLIQYYNGEERAKGNILERFSAQQFPDLHSELNLSSLELGDSALYFCASSTGTGVAKNIQYFGAGTRLSVL.

This clone was counted a few times. The chain links TRBV30 to TRBJ1-6, with D maybe TRBD1 (5 bases). Germline CDR1 and CDR2: GTSNPN and SVGIG (reference sequence). V lost 4 bases and J lost 8, with 15 bases in between. This CDR3 is 14 amino acids long. The CDR3 nucleotides are TGTGCCTGGATCGCCAGGGCGGGGGATTCACCCCTCCACTTT. Translated: CAWIARAGDSPLHF.

This clone turned up a few times. The gene calls are TRBV18 and TRBJ2-2; D is perhaps TRBD2 (6 bases). The CDR3 has 16 residues. Germline CDR1 is KGHSH and CDR2 is LQKENI. V lost 9 bases to trimming and J lost 0 bases, with 17 bases between them. CDR3: CASSPGVVPNTGELFF. As DNA, the CDR3 is TGTGCCAGTTCGCCGGGAGTGGTTCCGAACACCGGGGAGCTGTTTTTT. Using reference TRBV18 and TRBJ2-2 for the parts outside the CDR3, the full variable domain is NAGVMQNPRHLVRRRGQEARLRCSPMKGHSHVYWYRQLPEEGLKFMVYLQKENIIDESGMPKERFSAEFPKEGPSILRIQQVVRGDSAAYFCASSPGVVPNTGELFFGEGSRLTVL.

This clone was seen only a few times. CDR3 nucleotides: TGTGCTAGTGTTGGTTTAGGTTCGGCGGGAGCAGATACGCAGTATTTT. Translated: CASVGLGSAGADTQYF. The chain employs TRBV12-5 and TRBJ2-3; 7 positions agree with TRBD2. In germline, CDR1 is LGHNT, CDR2 FRNRAP. V was clipped by 7 bases and J by 4 bases; unmatched bases: 14. CDR3 length: 16 residues.

This clone appeared a few times. The chain has TRBV7-2 and TRBJ2-5; TRBD2 matches 7 bases. Germline assignment: CDR1 SGHTA and CDR2 FQGNSA. The junction had 8 bases not matched to a gene; V was cut back by 6 bases and J by 4 bases. The CDR3 sequence is 14 residues long. This CDR3 is CASSLLGGRETQYF. DNA of the CDR3: TGTGCCAGCAGTCTCTTGGGCGGGAGAGAGACCCAGTACTTC.

The chain uses TRBV30 and TRBJ1-5; D is uncertain. Trimming removed 3 bases at V and 5 bases at J, with 8 bases between. In germline, CDR1 is GTSNPN, CDR2 SVGIG (reference sequence). The CDR3 loop spans 12 amino acids. The CDR3 region is CAWSSGHQPQHF. The CDR3 DNA is TGTGCCTGGAGCAGTGGGCATCAGCCCCAGCATTTT.

CDR3 protein: CASSYGGQLSYEQYF. DNA of the CDR3: TGTGCCAGCAGTTATGGGGGACAGCTTTCCTACGAGCAGTACTTC. This chain uses TRBV6-6 with TRBJ2-7, with 7 bases identical to TRBD1. Per germline, CDR1 MNHNY and CDR2 SVGAGI (reference sequence). The CDR3 covers 15 residues. Trimming removed 3 bases from V and 1 base from J; junction bases left unmatched: 6.